The clone carrying this TCR beta chain was seen more than once but under ten times. What it binds is unknown. Per the germline V gene, CDR1 is SGHVS and CDR2 is FNYEAQ. This CDR3 is 14 amino acids long. This sample is part of a study of blood T cells in healthy people across ages. Through a sample-barcoded 5' primer and a J-beta primer mix, a second PCR was run for 7 to 11 cycles. TCRdb itself ran the 5' RACE reads through MiXCR, one entry per CDR3 protein. The table lists more than 1,000,000 distinct CDR3 sequences, around 27% of them singletons. Notes on the study in general: The percentage of naive T cells correlated strongly with TCR beta diversity.

These data were also reused for a study on T cells of mothers and their children. That source reports: Thymic selection, a shaping force on TCR recombination output, acts similarly in related and unrelated pairs. Overlap in related mother-child pairs always slightly exceeded unrelated pairs, never significantly.

Sample: blood. The receptor was isolated from a girl aged 2-10 years in good health. The chain links TRBV7-6 to TRBJ2-5; 8 bases agree with TRBD2. Gene TRBJ2-1 matches the end of the DNA better, so the J call may be wrong. Here the CDR3 reads CASSLKREKDEQFF. CDR3 nucleotide sequence: TGTGCCAGCAGCCTTAAGCGGGAGAAAGATGAGCAGTTCTTC.